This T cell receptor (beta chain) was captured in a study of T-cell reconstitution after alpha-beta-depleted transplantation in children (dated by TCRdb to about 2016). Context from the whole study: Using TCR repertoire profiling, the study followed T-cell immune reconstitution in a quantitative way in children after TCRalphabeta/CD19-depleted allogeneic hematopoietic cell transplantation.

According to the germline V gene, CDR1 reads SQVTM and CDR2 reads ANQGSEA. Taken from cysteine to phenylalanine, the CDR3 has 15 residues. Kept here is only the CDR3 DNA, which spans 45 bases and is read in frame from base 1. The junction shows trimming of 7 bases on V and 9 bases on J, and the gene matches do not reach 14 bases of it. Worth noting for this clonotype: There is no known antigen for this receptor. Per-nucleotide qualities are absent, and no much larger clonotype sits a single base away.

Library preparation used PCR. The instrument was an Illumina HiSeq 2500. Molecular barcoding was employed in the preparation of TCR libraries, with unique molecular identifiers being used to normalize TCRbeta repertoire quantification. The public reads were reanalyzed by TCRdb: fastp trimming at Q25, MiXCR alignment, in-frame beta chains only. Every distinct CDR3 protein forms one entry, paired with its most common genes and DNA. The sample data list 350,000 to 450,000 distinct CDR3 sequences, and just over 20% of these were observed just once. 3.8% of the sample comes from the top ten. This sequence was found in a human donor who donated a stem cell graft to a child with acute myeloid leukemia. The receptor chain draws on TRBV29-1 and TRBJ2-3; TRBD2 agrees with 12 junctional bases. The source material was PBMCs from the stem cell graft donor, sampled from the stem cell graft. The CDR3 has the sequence CSAGSLAGGQSTQYF. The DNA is TGCAGCGCCGGATCGCTAGCGGGAGGGCAGAGCACGCAGTATTTT.